This T cell receptor beta chain was documented in a study of response to subunit inactivated influenza vaccine. Ten or more counts support this clonotype. Its antigen is currently unknown. Germline V CDR1 and CDR2: LNHNV, YYDKDF (reference sequence). Trimming cost V 4 bases and J 7 bases, with 11 bases left between them. CDR3 size: 14 residues. TCRdb ran MiXCR on the RT-PCR reads and lists one entry per CDR3 protein. The data hold hundreds of thousands of distinct CDR3 sequences, with roughly 10% observed a single time. Findings and caveats of the study: Seasonal influenza vaccination, on each occasion, was suggested by the authors to recruit few new T cells.

This specimen consisted of PBMCs from blood, obtained on the day of vaccination. This TCR was sampled from a man in his fifties or sixties who received an inactivated influenza vaccine. This chain joins TRBV15 and TRBJ1-6; no reliable D call. The CDR3 protein is CATSTNLGNSPLHF. Here the CDR3 DNA reads TGTGCCACCAGCACAAATTTGGGCAATTCACCCCTCCACTTT.